Listed here are 24 T cell receptor beta chains from one sample, sequenced in a study of T cells in Graves' hyperthyroidism and ophthalmopathy. Amplification of TCR beta CDR3 regions used RNA as the template. The TCR CDR3 first-round RT-PCR relied on the HTBI primer set. TCRdb reprocessed the multiplex PCR reads with MiXCR, giving one entry per CDR3 protein. The sample lists around 600,000 distinct CDR3 sequences; 13% to 15% were seen once. The material sequenced was blood. These receptors were taken from a woman between 50 and 59 years old with Graves' ophthalmopathy.

This clonotype was found many times. This chain connects TRBV7-9 to TRBJ2-1; D ambiguous. Trimming took off 3 bases at V and 0 bases at J, with 6 bases between the two ends. The CDR3 is 14 residues long. Germline lookup yields CDR1 SEHNR and CDR2 FQNEAQ (reference sequence). CDR3 sequence (DNA): TGTGCCAGCAGCTTGGAATACTCCTACAATGAGCAGTTCTTC. Encoded protein: CASSLEYSYNEQFF.

This clonotype was observed a handful of times. The rearrangement uses TRBV14 and TRBJ2-2, with a weak D call TRBD2 (6 bases). Trimming left V 4 bases short and J 4 bases short, with 16 bases between. The CDR3 spans 16 residues. Germline loops: CDR1 SGHDN, CDR2 FVKESK. The CDR3 protein is CASSPRLVPSTGELFF. The CDR3 DNA is TGTGCCAGCAGCCCTCGACTAGTCCCGAGCACCGGGGAGCTGTTTTTT. The full variable domain, completed using reference TRBV14 and TRBJ2-2, is EAGVTQFPSHSVIEKGQTVTLRCDPISGHDNLYWYRRVMGKEIKFLLHFVKESKQDESGMPNNRFLAERTGGTYSTLKVQPAELEDSGVYFCASSPRLVPSTGELFFGEGSRLTVL.

This chain joins TRBV24-1 and TRBJ2-1, with TRBD2 matching 8 bases. In germline, CDR1 is KGHDR, CDR2 SFDVKD. There are 15 residues in the CDR3. J lost 8 bases, V lost 1 base, and 6 bases had no gene match. CDR3 region: CATSDLWDGRDEQFF. The CDR3 DNA follows: TGTGCCACCAGTGATTTATGGGACGGGAGGGATGAGCAGTTCTTC.

The rearrangement joins TRBV6-5 to TRBJ2-7; 7 nucleotides agree with TRBD1. Trimming took 2 bases from V and 3 from J; bases not matched to a gene: 7. The V gene's germline CDR1 is MNHEY and CDR2 SVGAGI. The CDR3 covers 15 residues. The CDR3 DNA reads TGTGCCAGCAGTTACAGGGGACAGCGCATCTACGAGCAGTACTTC. Protein sequence: CASSYRGQRIYEQYF.

The chain carries TRBV28 and TRBJ2-3; 7 bases line up with TRBD2. From germline, CDR1 is MDHEN and CDR2 SYDVKM. The CDR3 contains 17 residues. Trimming at V came to 6 bases and at J to 0 bases, leaving 12 bases not matched to a gene. CDR3 DNA sequence: TGTGCCAGCAGCCCCGTTTTTGGCGGGAGAAGCACAGATACGCAGTATTTT. Translated, it gives CASSPVFGGRSTDTQYF.

This clonotype was counted at least ten times. This sequence joins TRBV15 and TRBJ1-1; tentative D call: TRBD1 (6 bases). The CDR3 contains 15 residues. Trimming took off 4 bases at V and 1 base at J, with 13 bases between the two ends. In germline, CDR1 is LNHNV, CDR2 YYDKDF (reference sequence). The CDR3 protein is CATSTGEGKNTEAFF. The CDR3 DNA reads as TGTGCCACCAGCACAGGGGAGGGGAAGAACACTGAAGCTTTCTTT.

This clonotype was found many times. CDR3: CASSFTGGGQPQHF. CDR3 DNA sequence: TGTGCCAGCAGTTTTACAGGGGGGGGTCAGCCCCAGCATTTT. This chain uses TRBV28 with TRBJ1-5, with 8 positions matching TRBD1. The length of the CDR3 is 14 residues. V trimming: 3 bases; J trimming: 6 bases; junction bases outside the gene matches: 4. Looked up from germline, CDR1 is MDHEN and CDR2 is SYDVKM.

This clonotype has ten or more counts. V gene TRBV20-1 combines with J gene TRBJ1-1, with a tentative D call TRBD1 (5 bases). Germline V lookup: CDR1 DFQATT, CDR2 SNEGSKA (reference sequence). The CDR3 contains 16 residues. V lost 5 bases and J 2 bases, leaving 21 bases between the germline ends. CDR3 loop: CSARGSGTVANTEAFF. The CDR3 DNA sequence: TGCAGTGCTCGAGGTTCCGGGACGGTAGCTAACACTGAAGCTTTCTTT.

This clonotype was observed many times. This chain connects TRBV28 to TRBJ2-7, with a possible D match to TRBD1 (6 bases). V lost 2 bases, J lost 3 bases, and 20 bases lay in between. The germline V gene has CDR1 MDHEN and CDR2 SYDVKM. The CDR3 is made up of 17 amino acids. The DNA for the CDR3 is TGTGCCAGCAGTTTAGCTAGACTCCGGGACAAAAGCTACGAGCAGTACTTC. This translates into CASSLARLRDKSYEQYF.

This clonotype was counted at least ten times. The chain couples TRBV11-3 to TRBJ1-6; D is uncertain. There are 16 residues in the CDR3. Germline-derived CDR1 and CDR2 are SGHNT and YENEEA. The V and J ends lost 1 base and 7 bases respectively, with 14 bases between them. The CDR3 is CASSLGPTRNNSPLHF. In DNA form, the CDR3 reads TGTGCCAGCAGCTTAGGACCGACGAGGAACAATTCACCCCTCCACTTT.

This clonotype came up many times. The chain carries TRBV15 and TRBJ2-7; D remains ambiguous. V lost 0 bases to trimming and J lost 1 base, with 10 bases between them. The CDR3 totals 15 residues. Germline assignment: CDR1 LNHNV and CDR2 YYDKDF (reference sequence). CDR3 DNA: TGTGCCACCAGCAGAGATCTAGAAGGTTCCTACGAGCAGTACTTC. Protein product: CATSRDLEGSYEQYF.

Ten or more counts support this clonotype. The gene calls are TRBV11-3 and TRBJ2-1; 16 bases align to TRBD2. This CDR3 has 20 residues. Germline V gene sequence: CDR1 SGHNT, CDR2 YENEEA. Trimming at V came to 2 bases and at J to 4 bases, leaving 11 bases not matched to a gene. As DNA, the CDR3 is TGTGCCAGCAGCTTAAGGTCGGGACTAGCGGGAGGGCCGAGATACAATGAGCAGTTCTTC. Protein product: CASSLRSGLAGGPRYNEQFF. Together with reference TRBV11-3 and TRBJ2-1, the CDR3 gives the full variable domain: EAGVVQSPRYKIIEKKQPVAFWCNPISGHNTLYWYLQNLGQGPELLIRYENEEAVDDSQLPKDRFSAERLKGVDSTLKIQPAELGDSAVYLCASSLRSGLAGGPRYNEQFFGPGTRLTVL.

Ten or more counts support this clonotype. This chain connects TRBV2 to TRBJ1-6, with TRBD1 as a possible D gene (5 bases). The length of the CDR3 is 14 residues. The V end lost 7 bases, the J end lost 8 bases, and 15 bases lay between the germline ends. Per germline, CDR1 SNHLY and CDR2 FYNNEI. CDR3 in amino acids: CASMLRDPDSPLHF. Here the CDR3 DNA reads TGTGCCAGCATGCTACGGGACCCGGATTCACCCCTCCACTTT.

This clonotype occurred many times. V gene TRBV24-1 combines with J gene TRBJ1-1, with D unclear. The CDR3 consists of 12 residues. V was pared by 1 base and J by 2 bases, with 1 base between. Germline V gives CDR1 KGHDR, CDR2 SFDVKD. CDR3 in DNA: TGTGCCACCAGTGATTTTAACACTGAAGCTTTCTTT. Its translation: CATSDFNTEAFF.

The chain employs TRBV6-1 and TRBJ1-6; D remains unclear. The germline gives CDR1 MNHNS, CDR2 SASEGT. The V end was cut by 6 bases, the J end by 7 bases, with 7 bases between. The CDR3 loop spans 12 amino acids. Here the CDR3 reads CASSMRNSPLHF. CDR3 in DNA: TGTGCCAGCAGCATGAGAAATTCACCCCTCCACTTT.

The gene calls are TRBV18 and TRBJ2-1, with D uncertain. The CDR3 is 16 amino acids. Trimming removed 3 bases from V and 3 bases from J, with 15 bases in between. Germline CDR1 KGHSH, CDR2 LQKENI. CDR3 DNA sequence: TGTGCCAGCTCACCCTCCGAATCTTTGATCTACAATGAGCAGTTCTTC. Its translation is CASSPSESLIYNEQFF.

The chain employs TRBV7-2 and TRBJ2-3; D unresolved. In germline, CDR1 is SGHTA, CDR2 FQGNSA. The V gene lost 4 bases and the J gene lost 0 bases, with 23 bases spanning the gap. This CDR3 comprises 19 residues. CDR3 sequence reads: CASSSLGYGVAQSTDTQYF. Written as DNA, the CDR3 is TGTGCCAGCAGCTCCCTGGGATATGGGGTAGCACAAAGCACAGATACGCAGTATTTT.

This clonotype was detected only once. This chain uses TRBV6-2 or TRBV6-3 with TRBJ2-1; 13 bases align to TRBD2. The germline CDR1 and CDR2 sequences are MNHEY and SVGEGT. The junction had 7 bases not matched to a gene; V was cut back by 6 bases and J by 5 bases. The CDR3 covers 16 residues. The CDR3 region is CASSKVGTSGNNEQFF. The CDR3 bases are TGTGCCAGCAGCAAGGTGGGGACTAGCGGGAACAATGAGCAGTTCTTC.

This clonotype was counted a few times. CDR3 sequence: CASKTNSNTEAFF. CDR3 bases: TGTGCCAGCAAGACGAACTCCAACACTGAAGCTTTCTTT. The chain employs TRBV5-4 and TRBJ1-1; D unresolved. Trimming removed 6 bases at V and 2 bases at J, with 11 bases between. The CDR3 extends over 13 amino acids. Per germline, CDR1 SGHNT and CDR2 YYREEE (reference sequence).

This clonotype was seen at least ten times. This rearrangement joins TRBV28 to TRBJ1-1, with D hard to call. Germline-derived CDR1 and CDR2 are MDHEN and SYDVKM. This CDR3 contains 9 residues. As DNA, the CDR3 is TGTGGGGTGGGCACTGAAGCTTTCTTT. Encoded protein: CGVGTEAFF.

This clonotype has more than one count but fewer than ten. The chain has TRBV27 and TRBJ2-7, with TRBD2 matching 14 bases. V trimming: 5 bases; J trimming: 6 bases; junction bases outside the gene matches: 9. Per germline, CDR1 MNHEY and CDR2 SMNVEV (reference sequence). There are 16 residues in the CDR3. The CDR3 nucleotides are TGTGCCAGCAGTCCGAGAGGGACTAGCGGGAGCGGCGAGCAGTACTTC. It translates to CASSPRGTSGSGEQYF.

This clonotype was found a few times. This sequence joins TRBV6-2 or TRBV6-3 and TRBJ1-2; no clear D. CDR1 MNHEY and CDR2 SVGEGT come from the germline V gene. Between the trimmed V and J ends, which lost 4 bases and 2 bases, there was a span of 5 bases. There are 12 residues in the CDR3. The CDR3: CASSWANYGYTF. The DNA of the CDR3 is TGTGCCAGCAGTTGGGCCAACTATGGCTACACCTTC.

This clonotype was recorded many times. V and J are TRBV7-3 and TRBJ2-3, with 7 bases aligning to TRBD2. The CDR3 contains 16 residues. The germline gives CDR1 SGHTA, CDR2 FQGTGA. The V gene end was trimmed by 7 bases and the J gene end by 3 bases; junction bases not matched to a gene: 13. DNA for the CDR3: TGTGCCAGCACCCGGGGCGGGAGTGGGGGAACAGATACGCAGTATTTT. As protein: CASTRGGSGGTDTQYF. Drawing the rest from reference TRBV7-3 and TRBJ2-3, the complete variable domain is GAGVSQTPSNKVTEKGKYVELRCDPISGHTALYWYRQSLGQGPEFLIYFQGTGAADDSGLPNDRFFAVRPEGSVSTLKIQRTERGDSAVYLCASTRGGSGGTDTQYFGPGTRLTVL.

Only a few counts were recorded for this clonotype. The chain uses TRBV27 and TRBJ1-2, with D perhaps matching TRBD1 (6 bases). Trimming stripped 6 bases from V and 3 bases from J, with 11 bases between. Germline CDR1 and CDR2: MNHEY and SMNVEV (reference sequence). The CDR3 covers 13 residues. CDR3 DNA sequence: TGTGCCAGCAGAACGGGGGCGGACTATGGCTACACCTTC. Translating it yields CASRTGADYGYTF.